The following is a T cell receptor beta chain sequence with its context. Described time point: newly diagnosed GD, antithyroid drugs for less than 3 months. Construction of the TCR library relied on RNA isolated from PBMCs. The CDR3 totals 13 residues. The V and J ends lost 3 bases and 0 bases respectively, with 3 bases between them. From germline, CDR1 is LNHDA and CDR2 SQIVND (reference sequence). The data were taken from a study of regulatory T cells in long-lasting Graves disease. Researchers made TCR beta libraries by using iRepertoire HTBI primers and running Arm-PCR on CDR3 regions. Each CDR3 protein is one row after TCRdb ran MiXCR on the multiplex PCR reads. The profile shows 200,000 to 250,000 distinct CDR3 sequences, just over 20% of them singletons.

Sequencing was performed on peripheral blood mononuclear cells (PBMCs), taken at new diagnosis, from a patient treated with antithyroid drugs. The source of this sequence is a female donor with Graves disease. The chain combines TRBV19 with TRBJ1-3; D gene ambiguous. CDR3 nucleotides: TGTGCCAGTAGTATGGACTCTGGAAACACCATATATTTT. Translation gives CASSMDSGNTIYF.